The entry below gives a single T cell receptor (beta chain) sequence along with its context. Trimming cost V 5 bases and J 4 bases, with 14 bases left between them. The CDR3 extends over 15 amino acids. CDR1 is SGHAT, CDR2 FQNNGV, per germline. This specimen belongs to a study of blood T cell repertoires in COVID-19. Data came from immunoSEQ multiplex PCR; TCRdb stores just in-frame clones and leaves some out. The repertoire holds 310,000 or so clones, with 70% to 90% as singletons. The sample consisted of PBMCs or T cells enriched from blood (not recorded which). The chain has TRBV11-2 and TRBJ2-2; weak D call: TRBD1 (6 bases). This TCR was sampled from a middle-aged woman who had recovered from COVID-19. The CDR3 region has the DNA TGTGCCAGCAGCCCGGACAGTTGGGGCACCGGGGAGCTGTTTTTT. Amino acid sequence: CASSPDSWGTGELFF.